These 21 T cell receptor beta chains came from one sample sequenced in a study of shared clonotypes between healthy human individuals. Method: immunoSEQ multiplex PCR; TCRdb's copy keeps in-frame clones and lacks some. The sample carries more than 2,000,000 clones, 90% to 95% recorded once. Sequenced sample: naive CD4+ T cells from PBMCs. This sample's subset: CD45RA+ positively selected. The source of these receptors is a young man in good health. Some clones in this sample may be carry-over from other donors' samples.

The genes are TRBV5-1 and TRBJ2-7; TRBD1 is a possible D gene (6 bases). Looked up from germline, CDR1 is SGHRS and CDR2 is YFSETQ. The CDR3 spans 15 residues. Trimming removed 0 bases at V and 5 bases at J, with 15 bases between. For the CDR3, the DNA is TGCGCCAGCAGCTTGGGGCAGGGGTTATCCCACGAGCAGTACTTC. Translated: CASSLGQGLSHEQYF.

The chain employs TRBV10-3 and TRBJ1-2; a possible D gene is TRBD1 (6 bases). The CDR3 has 16 amino acids. Per germline, CDR1 ENHRY and CDR2 SYGVKD. V was shortened by 3 bases and J by 3 bases, with 17 bases between the two germline ends. The chain's CDR3 is CAISDGGRDIYYGYTF. The CDR3 coding sequence is TGTGCCATCAGTGATGGGGGGCGAGACATTTACTATGGCTACACCTTC.

The J gene is TRBJ1-3, the V gene TRBV5-1, with TRBD1 matching 7 bases. This CDR3 contains 16 residues. Germline CDR1 is SGHRS and CDR2 is YFSETQ. After removal of 2 bases from V and 5 bases from J, the junction contained 10 bases not matched to a gene. The CDR3 DNA sequence: TGCGCCAGCAGCTTCTCCCCCCGGGACAGAAGAAACACCATATATTTT. The encoded protein is CASSFSPRDRRNTIYF.

The genes are TRBV28 and TRBJ2-7; 11 bases line up with TRBD1. The germline gives CDR1 MDHEN, CDR2 SYDVKM. The CDR3 contains 16 residues. Losses at the gene ends were 3 bases for V and 4 bases for J; bases not matched to a gene: 8. The DNA for the CDR3 is TGTGCCAGCAGTTTTAAGATCGGGACAGGGGGTTACGAGCAGTACTTC. It encodes CASSFKIGTGGYEQYF.

The CDR3 loop is CASSLQQGTGELFF. The DNA of the CDR3 is TGTGCCAGCAGCCTTCAACAGGGCACCGGGGAGCTGTTTTTT. The rearrangement uses TRBV7-7 and TRBJ2-2, with D possibly TRBD1 on 6 matching bases. V lost 5 bases, J lost 4 bases, and 11 bases lay in between. The CDR3 totals 14 residues. Germline V lookup: CDR1 SSHAT, CDR2 FNYEAQ (reference sequence). Combining the CDR3 with reference TRBV7-7 and TRBJ2-2 gives the whole variable domain GAGVSQSPRYKVTKRGQDVTLRCDPISSHATLYWYQQALGQGPEFLTYFNYEAQPDKSGLPSDRFSAERPEGSISTLTIQRTEQRDSAMYRCASSLQQGTGELFFGEGSRLTVL.

The chain links TRBV7-9 to TRBJ1-2; D remains unclear. Germline CDR1 SEHNR, CDR2 FQNEAQ (reference sequence). Trimming removed 1 base from V and 2 bases from J, with 2 bases in between. The CDR3 extends over 12 amino acids. CDR3 bases: TGTGCCAGCAGCTTAGAGAACTATGGCTACACCTTC. Amino acid sequence: CASSLENYGYTF.

The rearrangement joins TRBV6-6 to TRBJ1-1, with 7 bases matching TRBD1. Germline-derived CDR1 and CDR2 are MNHNY and SVGAGI (reference sequence). The CDR3 is made up of 13 amino acids. V lost 4 bases, J lost 4 bases, and 3 bases stayed unmatched. In DNA form, the CDR3 reads TGTGCCAGCAGTTTAGGGGGCCCCACTGAAGCTTTCTTT. Translation: CASSLGGPTEAFF.

In regard to this clone: The sample carries other DNA sequences with the same CDR3. This rearrangement joins TRBV7-2 to TRBJ2-5, with D tentatively TRBD1 (5 bases). Germline CDR1 and CDR2: SGHTA and FQGNSA. This CDR3 region has 14 residues. Trimming cost V 3 bases and J 2 bases, with 10 bases left between them. CDR3 region: CASSFQGGQETQYF. The CDR3 nucleotides read TGTGCCAGCAGCTTTCAGGGTGGGCAAGAGACCCAGTACTTC.

The chain uses TRBV14 and TRBJ1-3; the match to TRBD1 covers 7 bases. Germline V gives CDR1 SGHDN, CDR2 FVKESK. The CDR3 sequence is 16 residues long. V shed 6 bases, J shed 2 bases, and the junction held 10 bases outside the gene matches. The DNA of the CDR3 is TGTGCCAGCAGACTTGAACAGGGGACTCCTGGAAACACCATATATTTT. Protein: CASRLEQGTPGNTIYF.

The CDR3 region has the DNA TGTGCCAGCTCACGTCAATCCACCTACGAGCAGTACTTC. Translated: CASSRQSTYEQYF. This chain joins TRBV18 and TRBJ2-7; D gene unclear. Germline CDR1 and CDR2: KGHSH and LQKENI. This CDR3 contains 13 residues. V shed 4 bases and J shed 2 bases, with 9 bases lying between them.

CDR3 region: CSAIDSPLHF. The CDR3 nucleotides read TGCAGTGCTATCGATTCACCCCTCCACTTT. V usage is TRBV20-1 and J usage is TRBJ1-6, with no clear D. The V and J ends lost 4 bases and 8 bases respectively, with 3 bases between them. This CDR3 spans 10 amino acids. Germline V CDR1 and CDR2: DFQATT, SNEGSKA (reference sequence).

The rearrangement uses TRBV19 and TRBJ1-1; tentatively, D is TRBD1 (5 bases). This CDR3 is built from 13 residues. CDR1 LNHDA and CDR2 SQIVND come from the germline V gene (reference sequence). V lost 9 bases to trimming and J lost 0 bases, with 11 bases between them. The CDR3 nucleotides are TGTGCCAGCGCGGGGACGTTGAACACTGAAGCTTTCTTT. This sequence encodes CASAGTLNTEAFF.

The J gene is TRBJ2-3, the V gene TRBV28; unclear D gene. The ends were cut back, 4 bases at V and 3 bases at J, with 11 bases in the middle. Looked up from germline, CDR1 is MDHEN and CDR2 is SYDVKM. CDR3 length equals 14 residues. CDR3 protein: CASSSPHLTDTQYF. The CDR3 DNA reads TGTGCCAGCAGTTCCCCCCATTTAACAGATACGCAGTATTTT.

This clone showed up just once. The CDR3 DNA reads as TGTGCCATCAGTGAGTCCCCGGGAGCGAACACCGGGGAGCTGTTTTTT. Translating it yields CAISESPGANTGELFF. This sequence joins TRBV10-3 and TRBJ2-2, with TRBD2 as a possible D gene (6 bases). V was trimmed by 0 bases and J by 0 bases, leaving 8 bases between them. CDR3 length: 16 amino acids. Germline values: CDR1 ENHRY, CDR2 SYGVKD.

This clone has only one observation. This chain links TRBV29-1 with TRBJ1-1, with 8 bases aligning to TRBD1. The CDR3 covers 14 residues. The germline CDR1 and CDR2 sequences are SQVTM and ANQGSEA. The junction had 12 bases not matched to a gene; V was cut back by 6 bases and J by 6 bases. The CDR3 protein is CSVIRTGKVPEAFF. The CDR3 nucleotides read TGCAGCGTGATTCGGACAGGGAAGGTCCCTGAAGCTTTCTTT.

The genes are TRBV4-2 and TRBJ2-7; 8 bases are shared with TRBD2. CDR3 length equals 13 residues. Germline loops: CDR1 LGHNA, CDR2 YNFKEQ. J lost 7 bases, V lost 3 bases, and 5 bases had no gene match. CDR3 sequence (DNA): TGTGCCAGCAGCCAGGCGCGGGGGGTTGAGCAGTACTTC. Its translation is CASSQARGVEQYF.

Concerning this clone: Other DNA sequences within the sample encode an identical CDR3. V and J are TRBV28 and TRBJ2-5, with D possibly being TRBD1 (5 bases). The germline CDR1 and CDR2 sequences are MDHEN and SYDVKM. CDR3 length: 12 residues. Trimming took off 6 bases at V and 5 bases at J, with 10 bases between the two ends. Here the CDR3 DNA reads TGTGCCAGCAGCAGGGTTGGGGAGACCCAGTACTTC. It encodes CASSRVGETQYF.

V gene TRBV19 combines with J gene TRBJ1-5, with D unresolved. Germline V gene data show CDR1 as LNHDA and CDR2 as SQIVND (reference sequence). The CDR3 loop spans 14 amino acids. Trimming cost V 1 base and J 6 bases, with 10 bases left between them. The DNA of the CDR3 is TGTGCCAGTAGTATAGGAGGAAGGAGTCAGCCCCAGCATTTT. Residues: CASSIGGRSQPQHF.

The table lists this clone with a count of one. The V and J genes are TRBV9 and TRBJ2-5; D is unresolved. V lost 3 bases to trimming and J lost 4 bases, with 10 bases between them. CDR1 and CDR2 from the germline V gene are SGDLS and YYNGEE. This CDR3 region has 13 residues. CDR3 DNA sequence: TGTGCCAGCAGCGGGGGAATCGGAGAGACCCAGTACTTC. As protein: CASSGGIGETQYF.

The genes are TRBV2 and TRBJ1-5; no definite D call. This CDR3 has 13 amino acids. V was clipped by 7 bases and J by 6 bases, with 13 bases between them. Germline V gives CDR1 SNHLY, CDR2 FYNNEI. The DNA for the CDR3 is TGTGCCAGCACTGGGAGGGAGGCTCAGCCCCAGCATTTT. Protein: CASTGREAQPQHF.

The rearrangement links TRBV5-1 to TRBJ2-3; TRBD1 agrees at 7 bases. The trim removed 3 bases at V and 2 bases at J, leaving 15 bases unmatched. This CDR3 region has 18 residues. Germline CDR1 and CDR2: SGHRS and YFSETQ. The CDR3 loop reads CASSSGRSPGQPTDTQYF. DNA of the CDR3: TGCGCCAGCAGCTCTGGTCGGAGTCCGGGACAGCCCACAGATACGCAGTATTTT.